The 32 T cell receptor beta chains below come from one sample, sequenced in a study of PD-1 blockade in classical Hodgkin lymphoma. TCRdb's copy holds only in-frame clones and misses some; the assay was immunoSEQ multiplex PCR. Of about 16,000 clones in the sample, about 90% were seen once. Specified time point: newly diagnosed, previously untreated cHL patient sample. Negative selection with magnetic separation was used to purify CD4+ T cells from thawed PBMCs. Source material: CD4+ T cells from blood. All receptors derive from a human donor with classical Hodgkin lymphoma.

This sequence joins TRBV18 and TRBJ2-2; 9 positions agree with TRBD1. V gave up 0 bases and J gave up 2 bases; unmatched junction bases: 1. The germline CDR1 and CDR2 sequences are KGHSH and LQKENI. The CDR3 contains 16 residues. The CDR3 DNA follows: TGTGCCAGCTCACCACCGGGACAGGGTAACACCGGGGAGCTGTTTTTT. It yields the protein CASSPPGQGNTGELFF. Combining the CDR3 with reference TRBV18 and TRBJ2-2 gives the whole variable domain NAGVMQNPRHLVRRRGQEARLRCSPMKGHSHVYWYRQLPEEGLKFMVYLQKENIIDESGMPKERFSAEFPKEGPSILRIQQVVRGDSAAYFCASSPPGQGNTGELFFGEGSRLTVL.

The CDR3 DNA sequence: TGTGCCAGCAGCTTAAGGTTTGGGGATACCGGGCCCGAGCAGTACTTC. Its translation: CASSLRFGDTGPEQYF. The chain uses TRBV11-2 and TRBJ2-7; D gene unclear. V lost 2 bases to trimming and J lost 6 bases, with 20 bases between them. The CDR3 is made up of 16 amino acids. CDR1 is SGHAT and CDR2 is FQNNGV in the germline V gene.

The rearrangement uses TRBV6-1 and TRBJ1-4; D is unresolved. Trimming shortened V by 2 bases and J by 13 bases, and 11 bases separated the two germline ends. CDR1 is MNHNS and CDR2 is SASEGT in the germline V gene. The CDR3 spans 12 residues. CDR3 in DNA: TGTGCCAGCAGTGAACTTACAGTAGGACTGTTTTTT. Protein sequence: CASSELTVGLFF.

CDR3 sequence: CAWSVKGGGQPQHF. The CDR3 DNA sequence: TGTGCCTGGAGTGTAAAGGGGGGGGGCCAGCCCCAGCATTTT. The chain combines TRBV30 with TRBJ1-5, with a weak D call TRBD1 (6 bases). V lost 0 bases and J lost 7, with 13 bases in between. This CDR3 spans 14 amino acids. Germline V CDR1 and CDR2: GTSNPN, SVGIG (reference sequence).

The J gene is TRBJ2-7, the V gene TRBV11-2; 7 bases are shared with TRBD2. This CDR3 has 14 residues. The J segment lost 5 bases and the V segment lost 1 base, leaving 5 bases of the junction unmatched. Germline lookup yields CDR1 SGHAT and CDR2 FQNNGV. The CDR3 reads CASSLVGGPDEQYF. CDR3 coding DNA: TGTGCCAGCAGCTTAGTGGGAGGGCCGGACGAGCAGTACTTC.

This clone appeared a single time. The chain employs TRBV4-1 and TRBJ1-2, with a tentative D call TRBD1 (6 bases). The CDR3 covers 13 residues. V gave up 6 bases and J gave up 2 bases, with 10 bases separating them. CDR1 MGHRA and CDR2 YSYEKL come from the germline V gene. The CDR3: CASRATGNYGYTF. The CDR3 DNA reads as TGCGCCAGCAGGGCCACAGGGAACTATGGCTACACCTTC.

The V call is TRBV5-1, the J call TRBJ2-7, with D maybe TRBD1 (6 bases). Per the germline V gene, CDR1 is SGHRS and CDR2 is YFSETQ. The CDR3 spans 16 residues. Trimming cost V 3 bases and J 6 bases, with 22 bases left between them. The CDR3 sequence: CASSSRPWDKGSEQYF. The CDR3 DNA is TGCGCCAGCAGCTCCCGTCCCTGGGACAAGGGGAGCGAGCAGTACTTC.

This sequence joins TRBV9 and TRBJ1-4; D ambiguous. The CDR3 contains 15 residues. Germline CDR1 is SGDLS and CDR2 is YYNGEE. V gave up 0 bases and J gave up 7 bases, with 13 bases separating them. CDR3 residues: CASSVGRLSGEKLFF. The CDR3 DNA follows: TGTGCCAGCAGCGTAGGAAGGTTATCGGGTGAAAAACTGTTTTTT.

The gene calls are TRBV2 and TRBJ2-2, with D possibly being TRBD2 (5 bases). There are 13 residues in the CDR3. V lost 6 bases to trimming and J lost 4 bases, with 9 bases between them. Per the germline V gene, CDR1 is SNHLY and CDR2 is FYNNEI. The CDR3 nucleotides are TGTGCCAGCAGCTACGGGATCACCGGGGAGCTGTTTTTT. Its protein is CASSYGITGELFF.

This rearrangement joins TRBV25-1 to TRBJ2-7, with 8 bases that match TRBD2. With V trimmed by 10 bases and J by 4 bases, 9 bases remained unmatched. Germline CDR1 is MGHDK and CDR2 is SYGVNS. The CDR3 runs to 13 residues. Here the CDR3 DNA reads TGTGCCACCATAGCGCGGGGGGCTTACGAGCAGTACTTC. This codes for CATIARGAYEQYF.

This chain uses TRBV28 with TRBJ1-5; a possible D gene is TRBD1 (6 bases). The germline V and J ends were trimmed by 6 bases and 7 bases, with 10 bases remaining between them. This CDR3 has 12 amino acids. Germline V gene lookup returns CDR1 MDHEN and CDR2 SYDVKM. CDR3 nucleotide sequence: TGTGCCAGCAGCGACAGGCTACAGCCCCAGCATTTT. It codes for CASSDRLQPQHF.

CDR3 in DNA: TGTGCCATCAGTTCGCTGACAGGGGCGGCCGATGGCTACACCTTC. Translation gives CAISSLTGAADGYTF. The rearrangement uses TRBV10-3 and TRBJ1-2, with 8 positions matching TRBD1. The germline V gene has CDR1 ENHRY and CDR2 SYGVKD. V lost 5 bases to trimming and J lost 6 bases; unmatched junction nucleotides: 11. CDR3 size: 15 residues.

The rearrangement joins TRBV5-1 to TRBJ1-1; D ambiguous. The germline V gene has CDR1 SGHRS and CDR2 YFSETQ. This CDR3 spans 13 amino acids. V was cut by 0 bases and J by 6 bases, with 9 bases left in between. For the CDR3, the DNA is TGCGCCAGCAGCTTGGGGGCGGATCCTGAAGCTTTCTTT. Its translation: CASSLGADPEAFF.

The gene calls are TRBV5-1 and TRBJ1-2, with D perhaps matching TRBD1 (5 bases). V was pared by 4 bases and J by 4 bases, with 14 bases between. There are 14 residues in the CDR3. Germline lookup yields CDR1 SGHRS and CDR2 YFSETQ. CDR3 loop: CASSGDVGAYGYTF. The DNA of the CDR3 is TGCGCCAGCAGCGGGGACGTTGGGGCCTATGGCTACACCTTC. Full variable domain (remainder filled in from reference TRBV5-1 and TRBJ1-2): KAGVTQTPRYLIKTRGQQVTLSCSPISGHRSVSWYQQTPGQGLQFLFEYFSETQRNKGNFPGRFSGRQFSNSRSEMNVSTLELGDSALYLCASSGDVGAYGYTFGSGTRLTVV.

The rearrangement links TRBV30 to TRBJ2-5, with TRBD2 matching 10 bases. The J segment lost 1 base and the V segment lost 1 base, leaving 3 bases of the junction unmatched. Germline V gene lookup returns CDR1 GTSNPN and CDR2 SVGIG (reference sequence). The CDR3 has 15 residues. The CDR3 DNA reads as TGTGCCTGGAGTGCCCTAGCGGGAGCCCAAGAGACCCAGTACTTC. Amino acid sequence: CAWSALAGAQETQYF.

The J gene is TRBJ1-3, the V gene TRBV6-1, with 7 bases lining up with TRBD1. J gave up 0 bases and V 7 bases, and 6 bases lay outside the gene matches. The germline CDR1 and CDR2 sequences are MNHNS and SASEGT. The length of the CDR3 is 15 residues. The CDR3: CASTNTGVSGNTIYF. CDR3 sequence (DNA): TGTGCCAGCACAAACACAGGGGTCTCTGGAAACACCATATATTTT.

The DNA of the CDR3 is TGTGCCAGCAGCCGAAGGAGTTTGGGGACCCAAGAGACCCAGTACTTC. Protein sequence: CASSRRSLGTQETQYF. The chain carries TRBV7-8 and TRBJ2-5; D is perhaps TRBD1 or TRBD2 (5 bases each). V lost 5 bases and J 1 base, leaving 17 bases between the germline ends. This CDR3 is 16 amino acids long. Germline V gene lookup returns CDR1 SGHVS and CDR2 FQNEAQ.

The CDR3 region is CASSSRTVATNEKLFF. The CDR3 DNA is TGTGCCAGCAGCTCAAGGACAGTCGCAACTAATGAAAAACTGTTTTTT. The chain combines TRBV7-2 with TRBJ1-4, with TRBD1 as a possible D gene (6 bases). The CDR3 extends over 16 amino acids. Germline V CDR1 and CDR2: SGHTA, FQGNSA. V was cut by 4 bases and J by 0 bases, with 12 bases left in between.

The sample holds a few counts of this clone. The chain links TRBV6-4 to TRBJ1-5; D remains ambiguous. The CDR3 runs 14 residues. The germline gives CDR1 MRHNA, CDR2 SNTAGT. V lost 4 bases, J lost 0 bases, and 7 bases lay in between. Here the CDR3 reads CASSADHSNQPQHF. CDR3 DNA sequence: TGTGCCAGCAGTGCTGACCATAGCAATCAGCCCCAGCATTTT.

This clone was recorded a few times. This chain uses TRBV25-1 with TRBJ1-2, with D uncertain. This CDR3 region has 13 residues. Germline V gives CDR1 MGHDK, CDR2 SYGVNS. V was clipped by 6 bases and J by 1 base, with 9 bases between them. CDR3 coding DNA: TGTGCCAGCAGCATTGACGGTAACTATGGCTACACCTTC. Translated: CASSIDGNYGYTF.

The chain links TRBV25-1 to TRBJ2-1; the D gene could be TRBD1 or TRBD2 (5 bases each). The germline V gene encodes CDR1 MGHDK and CDR2 SYGVNS. The CDR3 is made up of 14 amino acids. The ends were cut back, 5 bases at V and 5 bases at J, with 13 bases in the middle. CDR3 DNA: TGTGCCAGCAGTCTGGGGGAAGGGGACAATGAGCAGTTCTTC. As protein: CASSLGEGDNEQFF.

The V gene is TRBV7-9, the J gene TRBJ2-7, with TRBD1 matching 7 bases. CDR1 is SEHNR and CDR2 is FQNEAQ in the germline V gene (reference sequence). The V and J ends lost 0 bases and 4 bases, in that order; junction bases with no gene match: 15. The CDR3 totals 18 residues. Here the CDR3 DNA reads TGTGCCAGCAGCTTAGCGCAGAAGTCAGGACAGGAGAATTACGAGCAGTACTTC. Residues: CASSLAQKSGQENYEQYF.

The chain employs TRBV19 and TRBJ1-5; TRBD1 matches at 8 bases. The CDR3 consists of 15 residues. With 6 bases clipped from V and 0 bases from J, the junction kept 4 bases outside the gene matches. Germline values: CDR1 LNHDA, CDR2 SQIVND (reference sequence). DNA of the CDR3: TGTGCCAGTAGCCTGACAGGGGATAGCAATCAGCCCCAGCATTTT. It yields the protein CASSLTGDSNQPQHF. Full variable domain (missing parts from reference TRBV19 and TRBJ1-5): DGGITQSPKYLFRKEGQNVTLSCEQNLNHDAMYWYRQDPGQGLRLIYYSQIVNDFQKGDIAEGYSVSREKKESFPLTVTSAQKNPTAFYLCASSLTGDSNQPQHFGDGTRLSIL.

This clone was counted a few times. The genes are TRBV30 and TRBJ1-1, with 7 bases aligning to TRBD1. The CDR3 covers 13 residues. With 8 bases clipped from V and 1 base from J, the junction kept 7 bases outside the gene matches. CDR1 is GTSNPN, CDR2 SVGIG, per germline (reference sequence). The chain's CDR3 is CAQSRDRNTEAFF. CDR3 bases: TGTGCCCAGTCCCGGGACAGGAACACTGAAGCTTTCTTT.

V is TRBV7-9 and J is TRBJ2-7; perhaps TRBD2 as D (6 bases). Trimming shortened V by 4 bases and J by 5 bases, and 9 bases separated the two germline ends. The V gene's germline CDR1 is SEHNR and CDR2 FQNEAQ (reference sequence). This CDR3 contains 12 residues. The CDR3 region has the DNA TGTGCCAGCAGCTCTAGCGTGGACGAGCAGTACTTC. This gives the protein CASSSSVDEQYF.

The rearrangement joins TRBV11-2 to TRBJ2-1, with D perhaps TRBD1 (6 bases). V dropped 3 bases and J dropped 3 bases, with 9 bases sitting between them. The CDR3 loop spans 14 amino acids. Germline V gene sequence: CDR1 SGHAT, CDR2 FQNNGV. The CDR3 coding sequence is TGTGCCAGCAGCTTCTTACAGGGCTACAATGAGCAGTTCTTC. Encoded protein: CASSFLQGYNEQFF.

The chain links TRBV5-4 to TRBJ2-3, with D tentatively TRBD2 (5 bases). V shed 1 base and J shed 0 bases, with 9 bases lying between them. Looked up from germline, CDR1 is SGHNT and CDR2 is YYREEE (reference sequence). The CDR3 is 15 amino acids. The CDR3 DNA sequence: TGTGCCAGCAGCTTGACCACTAGTAGCACAGATACGCAGTATTTT. Protein product: CASSLTTSSTDTQYF. Full variable domain (rest looked up from reference TRBV5-4 and TRBJ2-3): ETGVTQSPTHLIKTRGQQVTLRCSSQSGHNTVSWYQQALGQGPQFIFQYYREEENGRGNFPPRFSGLQFPNYSSELNVNALELDDSALYLCASSLTTSSTDTQYFGPGTRLTVL.

V is TRBV10-3 and J is TRBJ2-1; TRBD2 aligns across 16 bases. The CDR3 is 15 residues long. The germline V gene has CDR1 ENHRY and CDR2 SYGVKD. V lost 9 bases, J lost 7 bases, and 6 bases stayed unmatched. The CDR3 reads CAITGTSGRVNEQFF. The CDR3 DNA reads as TGTGCCATTACCGGGACTAGCGGGAGGGTAAATGAGCAGTTCTTC.

This clone was detected only a few times. This sequence joins TRBV6-5 and TRBJ2-7, with a weak D call TRBD1 (7 bases). There are 14 residues in the CDR3. Germline CDR1 and CDR2: MNHEY and SVGAGI. V lost 10 bases and J 6 bases, leaving 22 bases between the germline ends. CDR3 bases: TGTGCCACCCACCGACTAGGGGGCTCCGGCGAGCAGTACTTC. Translating it yields CATHRLGGSGEQYF.

The chain joins TRBV30 to TRBJ1-5; no definite D call. There are 11 residues in the CDR3. V was shortened by 5 bases and J by 12 bases, with 14 bases between the two germline ends. Germline assignment: CDR1 GTSNPN and CDR2 SVGIG (reference sequence). This CDR3 is CAWGREGRQHF. In nucleotides, the CDR3 is TGTGCCTGGGGGAGGGAAGGGCGCCAGCATTTT.

The genes are TRBV30 and TRBJ2-7; D ambiguous. This CDR3 has 12 residues. The germline CDR1 and CDR2 sequences are GTSNPN and SVGIG (reference sequence). The V end was cut by 0 bases, the J end by 3 bases, with 6 bases between. CDR3 in DNA: TGTGCCTGGAGTGTACAAGGCTACGAGCAGTACTTC. As protein: CAWSVQGYEQYF.

This chain links TRBV5-1 with TRBJ1-4, with D perhaps TRBD1 (5 bases). This CDR3 region has 12 residues. The V and J ends lost 4 bases and 8 bases respectively, with 9 bases between them. Germline-derived CDR1 and CDR2 are SGHRS and YFSETQ. CDR3 amino acids: CASSRGGEKLFF. In DNA form, the CDR3 reads TGCGCCAGCAGCCGTGGGGGAGAAAAACTGTTTTTT.